This T cell receptor beta chain was documented in a study of blood T cell repertoires in COVID-19. Across the study: Samples came from the United States, Italy and Spain, spanning acute and convalescent COVID-19. T cells, B-cell-depleted T cells, or PBMCs supplied cDNA or gDNA.

Per the authors' pipeline: It was from reference gene primer amplification that nucleated cell counts were estimated. Method: immunoSEQ multiplex PCR; TCRdb's copy keeps in-frame clones and lacks some. From that table come the V and J calls and clone size; the DNA was used to work out D and trimming. The table lists over 200,000 clones, nearly 90% of them singletons. The junction had 20 bases not matched to a gene; V was cut back by 6 bases and J by 0 bases. The CDR3 is 20 amino acids. Germline CDR1 and CDR2: SNHLY and FYNNEI. The receptor was isolated from a woman in her 30s with acute or convalescent COVID-19. Sample: peripheral blood. The chain combines TRBV2 with TRBJ1-3; 7 positions match TRBD1. The CDR3 sequence is CASSKTGPGPAISSGNTIYF. For the CDR3, the DNA is TGTGCCAGCAGCAAGACAGGGCCCGGCCCCGCAATTTCCTCTGGAAACACCATATATTTT.